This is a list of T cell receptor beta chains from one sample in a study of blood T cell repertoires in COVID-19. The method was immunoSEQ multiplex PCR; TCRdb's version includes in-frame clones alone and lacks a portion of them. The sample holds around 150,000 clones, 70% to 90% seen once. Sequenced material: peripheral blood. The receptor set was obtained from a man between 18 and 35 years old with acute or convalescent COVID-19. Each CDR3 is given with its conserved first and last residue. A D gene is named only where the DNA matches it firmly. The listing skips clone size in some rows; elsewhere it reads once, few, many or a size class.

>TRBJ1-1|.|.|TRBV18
CASSPSENTEAFF
TGTGCCAGCTCACCATCAGAGAACACTGAAGCTTTCTTT
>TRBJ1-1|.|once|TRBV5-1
CASSPGNGNTEAFF
TGCGCCAGCAGCCCAGGGAATGGGAACACTGAAGCTTTCTTT
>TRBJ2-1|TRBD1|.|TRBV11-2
CASSASPGQGYNEQFF
TGTGCCAGCAGCGCAAGCCCGGGACAGGGATACAATGAGCAGTTCTTC
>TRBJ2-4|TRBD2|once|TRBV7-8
CASSPRGLGIAKNIQYF
TGTGCCAGCAGCCCGAGGGGACTAGGAATAGCCAAAAACATTCAGTACTTC
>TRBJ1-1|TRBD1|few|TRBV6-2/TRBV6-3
CASSKGQMNTEAFF
TGTGCCAGCAGTAAGGGACAGATGAACACTGAAGCTTTCTTT
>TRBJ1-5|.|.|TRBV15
CATSRDLGVNQPQHF
TGTGCCACCAGCAGAGATCTGGGAGTCAATCAGCCCCAGCATTTT
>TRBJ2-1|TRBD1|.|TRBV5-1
CASSLKDRGIHEQFF
TGCGCCAGCAGCTTAAAGGACAGGGGGATCCATGAGCAGTTCTTC
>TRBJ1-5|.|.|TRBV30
CAWSAAGGAFQPQHF
TGTGCCTGGAGTGCCGCGGGAGGGGCATTTCAGCCCCAGCATTTT
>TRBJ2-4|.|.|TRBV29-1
CSVGRGKNIQYF
TGCAGCGTTGGACGGGGCAAAAACATTCAGTACTTC
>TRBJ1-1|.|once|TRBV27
CASSPYRGTEAFF
TGTGCCAGCAGTCCTTACCGGGGCACTGAAGCTTTCTTT
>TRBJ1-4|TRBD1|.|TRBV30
CAWSVTPTGVIEKLFF
TGTGCCTGGAGTGTAACCCCGACAGGGGTAATTGAAAAACTGTTTTTT
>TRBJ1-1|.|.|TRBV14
CASSQDLWDSHEAFF
TGTGCCAGCAGCCAAGATCTTTGGGACTCCCACGAAGCTTTCTTT
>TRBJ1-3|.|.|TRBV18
CASSPRGNTIYF
TGTGCCAGCTCCCCGCGGGGCAACACCATATATTTT
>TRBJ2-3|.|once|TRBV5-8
CASSLELQGSTDTQYF
TGTGCCAGCAGCTTGGAATTACAGGGAAGCACAGATACGCAGTATTTT
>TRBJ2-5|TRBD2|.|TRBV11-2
CASSAPGLRETQYF
TGTGCCAGCAGCGCGCCGGGACTAAGAGAGACCCAGTACTTC
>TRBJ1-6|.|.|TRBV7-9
CASSLGQGRAYNSPLHF
TGTGCCAGCAGCTTAGGGCAGGGAAGGGCCTATAATTCACCCCTCCACTTT
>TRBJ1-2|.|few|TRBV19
CASTTRRQGYGYTF
TGTGCCAGTACCACTAGGCGGCAAGGCTATGGCTACACCTTC